The 9 T cell receptor beta chains below all came from one sample that was sequenced in a study of cytomegalovirus exposure and HLA in healthy donors. The PCR was carried out with 60 Vbeta primers and 13 Jbeta primers. Assay used: immunoSEQ multiplex PCR; TCRdb lists only in-frame clones, some missing. The sample comprises under 150,000 clones, around 72% of which are singletons, and approximately 2.6% rests with the top ten. Sequencing was performed on PBMCs. The receptors here all came from a human donor in good health.

Of note for this clone: This sample includes further DNA sequences coding for the same CDR3. This rearrangement joins TRBV7-3 to TRBJ2-3; tentatively, D is TRBD1 (5 bases). Germline CDR1 and CDR2: SGHTA and FQGTGA. The length of the CDR3 is 14 residues. The V end lost 6 bases, the J end lost 3 bases, and 13 bases lay between the germline ends. CDR3 loop: CASSSGRNTDTQYF. In nucleotides, the CDR3 is TGTGCCAGCAGTTCAGGGCGGAATACAGATACGCAGTATTTT.

This chain uses TRBV5-6 with TRBJ2-7; 7 nucleotides line up with TRBD1. J was trimmed by 4 bases and V by 3 bases; bases with no gene match: 10. CDR3 length: 15 residues. Germline V CDR1 and CDR2: SGHDT, YYEEEE. The CDR3 bases are TGTGCCAGCAGCTACATTGGACAGGAGGAATACGAGCAGTACTTC. Translating gives CASSYIGQEEYEQYF.

The chain links TRBV27 to TRBJ2-7, with a weak D call TRBD2 (5 bases). Germline CDR1 and CDR2: MNHEY and SMNVEV (reference sequence). Between the trimmed V and J ends, which lost 0 bases and 0 bases, there was a span of 6 bases. This CDR3 region has 14 residues. The CDR3 loop is CASSLSGSSYEQYF. The CDR3 DNA follows: TGTGCCAGCAGTTTATCAGGGAGCTCCTACGAGCAGTACTTC.

This CDR3 reads CASSHSGTYGEKLFF. The CDR3 DNA reads TGTGCCAGCAGTCACTCCGGGACATACGGTGAAAAACTGTTTTTT. The J gene is TRBJ1-4, the V gene TRBV28; perhaps TRBD1 as D (6 bases). This CDR3 spans 15 amino acids. Trimming left V 5 bases short and J 7 bases short, with 17 bases between. Germline-derived CDR1 and CDR2 are MDHEN and SYDVKM.

This clone turned up a few times. This chain joins TRBV5-1 and TRBJ2-1, with TRBD1 matching 11 bases. CDR1 is SGHRS, CDR2 YFSETQ, per germline. The CDR3 extends over 15 amino acids. With 4 bases clipped from V and 5 bases from J, the junction kept 5 bases outside the gene matches. This CDR3 reads CASSPGTGGNNEQFF. The CDR3 region has the DNA TGCGCCAGCAGCCCCGGGACAGGGGGAAACAATGAGCAGTTCTTC.

The V gene is TRBV9, the J gene TRBJ2-3; D possibly corresponds to TRBD1 (5 bases). Trimming took 2 bases from V and 3 from J, leaving 13 bases between them. The V gene's germline CDR1 is SGDLS and CDR2 YYNGEE. The CDR3 runs 15 residues. CDR3 coding DNA: TGTGCCAGCAGCGTCGACCCAGGGATTACAGATACGCAGTATTTT. Residues: CASSVDPGITDTQYF.

The chain links TRBV5-1 to TRBJ2-7; weak D call: TRBD2 (6 bases). The CDR3 loop spans 14 amino acids. Germline lookup yields CDR1 SGHRS and CDR2 YFSETQ. Deletions cut 4 bases from V and 1 base from J, with 12 bases between. The CDR3 region is CASSPAGSSYEQYF. CDR3 DNA: TGCGCCAGCAGCCCCGCGGGGTCGTCCTACGAGCAGTACTTC.

The chain is built from TRBV15 and TRBJ1-2; 9 bases fit TRBD1. This CDR3 spans 14 amino acids. The V and J ends lost 3 bases and 9 bases, in that order; junction bases with no gene match: 8. From germline, CDR1 is LNHNV and CDR2 YYDKDF (reference sequence). The CDR3 DNA sequence: TGTGCCACCAGCAGGGGACAGGGCTTTAGTCGCTACACCTTC. It translates to CATSRGQGFSRYTF.

This sequence joins TRBV27 and TRBJ2-1; 10 bases are a match to TRBD1. CDR3 length equals 15 residues. CDR1 is MNHEY, CDR2 SMNVEV, per germline (reference sequence). J was trimmed by 9 bases and V by 6 bases; bases with no gene match: 11. CDR3 residues: CASRVRDRGVGEQFF. The CDR3 nucleotides read TGTGCCAGCAGGGTTAGGGACAGGGGCGTCGGTGAGCAGTTCTTC.